The subject of this entry is one T cell receptor beta chain. This clonotype was recorded at least ten times. The target of this receptor is not known. No base quality information exists; no much larger clone differs at one position. This specimen belongs to a study of early T cells in non-severe SARS-CoV-2 infection (dated by TCRdb to the early 2020s). Regarding the study in general: Because TCR sequencing was done on bulk RNA from unsorted whole blood, the alpha and beta chains could not be paired.

The study was a case-control design nested within a healthcare worker cohort in London, UK, with weekly nasopharyngeal swab PCR tests and blood sampling. Between 23 and 31 March 2020, the week of the UK lockdown, healthcare workers were enrolled and then followed up weekly for as long as 16 weeks. Library method: 5' RACE. This sample was sequenced with a NextSeq 500. Unique molecular identifiers were attached to individual cDNA molecules in the TCR library protocol so that sequencing error and PCR bias could be corrected. Both TCR alpha and beta chains were sequenced, and tight co-correlation was observed between alpha and beta sequence abundances in each sample. The authors processed their data as follows. V gene, J gene and CDR3 annotation of TCR sequences was performed with Decombinator V4. Expanded TCRs were defined as changing significantly between any two time points under a Poisson model with p below 0.0001. Abundances of TCRs were expressed as counts per million after normalisation to the total number of TCRs sequenced in each sample. MAIT TCRs were defined by TRAV1-2 paired with TRAJ12, TRAJ20 or TRAJ33, and iNKT TCRs by TRAV10 paired with TRAJ18. VDJdb, accessed on 1 November 2021, was searched for TCRs annotated for CMV, EBV and SARS-CoV-2, and TCRs annotated for more than one antigen were excluded. TCRdb redid the processing of the public reads, applying fastp at Q25 and MiXCR, and retained in-frame beta chains. CDR3 protein sequences are deduplicated, and each keeps its most common genes and DNA. These V and J calls rely on TCRdb rather than the paper's analysis. The sample table contains tens of thousands of distinct CDR3 sequences; only one count was recorded for around 9.7% of them. The biggest ten clones account for around 21% of the sample.

Findings and caveats that apply to the study as a whole: VDJdb matching was skewed toward anti-spike CD8 responses and likely underestimated virus-specific expansions, missing private and CD4 specificities.

The CDR3 contains 11 residues, cysteine and phenylalanine counted. Only the CDR3 DNA is retained, 33 bases long and in frame from the first base. Between the V and J ends, shortened by 6 bases and 10 bases respectively, the junction contains 12 bases. Via the germline V gene, CDR1 is SGHTA and CDR2 FQGNSA. The rearranged chain carries TRBV7-2 and TRBJ2-5; no confident D gene assignment can be made. Specimen: whole blood. The receptor was derived from an adult who was a healthcare worker with PCR-confirmed SARS-CoV-2 infection or an uninfected control (not recorded which). The CDR3 reads as follows: CASSSRGNQYF. The DNA sequence is given as TGTGCCAGCAGTTCGAGAGGCAACCAGTACTTC.